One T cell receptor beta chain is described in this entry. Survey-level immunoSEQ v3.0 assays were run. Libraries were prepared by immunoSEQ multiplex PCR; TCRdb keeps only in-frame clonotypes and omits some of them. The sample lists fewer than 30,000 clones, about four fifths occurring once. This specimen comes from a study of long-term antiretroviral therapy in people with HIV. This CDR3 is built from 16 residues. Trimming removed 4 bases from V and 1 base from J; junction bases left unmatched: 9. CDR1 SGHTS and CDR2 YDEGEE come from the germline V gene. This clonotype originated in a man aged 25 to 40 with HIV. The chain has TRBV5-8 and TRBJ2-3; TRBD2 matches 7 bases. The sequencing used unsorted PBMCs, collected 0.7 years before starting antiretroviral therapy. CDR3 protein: CASSPWTSSGTDTQYF. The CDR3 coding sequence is TGTGCCAGCAGCCCCTGGACTAGTTCGGGCACAGATACGCAGTATTTT.